This TCR beta chain originates from a study of T cells in localized non-small cell lung cancer. As for this clone: Its matching antigen is unknown.

Using immunoSEQ multiplex PCR, the repertoire was profiled, and TCRdb retains in-frame clones only, with some absent. Altogether 20,000 to 25,000 clones are present, around 87% being singletons, with the ten largest covering 10% to 15%. Study-wide findings and caveats: Sequencing covered just one tumor region, so heterogeneity cannot be ruled out. A median about 62 of the top 100 tumor clones appeared in adjacent lung. Adjacent uninvolved lung had the highest clonality, suggesting focused antigen responses.

CDR3 length equals 16 residues. Germline V CDR1 and CDR2: MNHEY, SVGAGI. Trimming took 2 bases from V and 3 from J, leaving 17 bases between them. The chain links TRBV6-5 to TRBJ2-7; D is uncertain. The clonotype originates from a man between 40 and 69 years old with stage II squamous cell lung carcinoma. Sample: PBMCs, taken before any cancer treatment. The CDR3 DNA reads TGTGCCAGCAGTTACGCGACGGTCCCTACGGTCTACGAGCAGTACTTC. This sequence encodes CASSYATVPTVYEQYF.